This TCR beta chain was recovered during a study of T cell responses to AZD1222 COVID-19 vaccine (dated by TCRdb to 2020 to 2023). Broadly, across the study: A total of 233 trial participants underwent TCR sequencing, of whom about 200 received two doses of AZD1222 and some 25 received two doses of the MenACWY control vaccine. Trial participants were enrolled into age subgroups of 18-55, 56-69 and 70-plus years, which contained approximately 150, 28 and 58 TCR-sequenced participants, respectively. Study-wide conclusions, independent of this receptor: Conclusions about previously exposed vaccinees are limited because only five or six AZD1222 recipients were SARS-CoV-2 seropositive at baseline. Epitopes outside the regions mutated in the B.1.351 and B.1.1.7 variants were reportedly recognized by nearly half of the unique spike-specific TCRs. In the small 56-69-year group, the increase in depth fell short of significance, most likely because of low power. After two AZD1222 doses, both the breadth and the depth of spike-specific TCRs were significantly higher than at day 0 and than in MenACWY recipients. No day 14 peak-response samples were available, so repertoires were characterized only after the peak T cell response. Participants were mostly white British, with more females than males. The authors suggested clonal diversity may have been underestimated. Vaccine-associated CD4 TCRs spanned the whole spike protein, with dominant responses in regions 160-218 and 743-854.

This specimen's time point label, interpreted: about 28 days (+/-7) after the second vaccine dose. Because spike-specific TCR depth and breadth did not differ between the two schedules, AZD1222 recipients who got a second dose at roughly 4 weeks were pooled with those who got a second dose at roughly 12 weeks. Vaccinee samples were obtained from the UK trials COV001 and COV002, which included a single-blind randomized controlled phase 2/3 trial of AZD1222 (ChAdOx1 nCoV-19) in healthy adults. For TCRbeta chain sequencing, PBMC samples were collected from trial participants at day 0 and at day 28 after the second dose. The germline V gene (reference sequence) provides CDR1 SEHNR and CDR2 FQNEAQ. From the cysteine up to the phenylalanine, the CDR3 has a length of 12 residues. CDR3 DNA only is kept here, 36 bases in frame from base 1. V is pared back by 5 bases and J by 11 bases, with 15 bases lying between the germline termini.

The CDR3 regions of human TCRbeta chains were analyzed by immunosequencing. As for the authors' bioinformatics: TCRs in the repertoires were matched against a reference library of SARS-CoV-2-specific TCRs that had been generated with the MIRA antigen-specificity platform. Breadth meant the fraction of unique TCRs that were SARS-CoV-2-associated, whereas depth meant the fraction of total T cells that were SARS-CoV-2-associated. Each spike-specific TCR was assigned to its reactive spike region and to a CD4 or CD8 class using the MIRA data. Log10-transformed breadth and depth values were compared by one-way ANOVA with Sidak's multiple comparisons tests. TCRdb took over this immuneACCESS table, retaining in-frame rearrangements with V and J assigned. Such tables are incomplete; in checked studies, under half of the missing clones stem from an unresolved V gene, and the remainder is unexplained. V, J and clone size are taken as reported in that table, and D and trimming were inferred from the DNA itself. The sample contains about 140,000 clones, roughly 93% of them found a single time. Of the sample, over 8.5% falls within the top ten clones.

With regard to this clone: This receptor's antigen is unknown. No per-base quality is available; no much larger clone lies one base away.

The input for sequencing was peripheral blood, taken 28 days after the second AZD1222 dose. This TCR came from an adult who received the AZD1222 COVID-19 vaccine. The V and J segments used are TRBV7-9 and TRBJ1-1, with no confident D gene call. This receptor has the CDR3 CASSPTSTGAFF. The DNA sequence is as follows: TGTGCCAGCAGCCCTACCTCGACTGGGGCTTTCTTT.